The clone carrying this T cell receptor beta chain was detected a few times. The CDR3 runs 12 residues. With 6 bases clipped from V and 7 bases from J, the junction kept 5 bases outside the gene matches. Participant ages covered 18 to 89 years across 24 US areas. Cohort allocation depended upon clinical history that participants reported. The data derive from a study of blood T cell repertoires in COVID-19. About the study: Acute and convalescent COVID-19 specimens originated in the United States, Italy and Spain. T cells, B-cell-depleted T cells, or PBMCs supplied cDNA or gDNA.

Repertoires were generated with immunoSEQ multiplex PCR, while TCRdb's copy carries only in-frame clones and drops some. This sample has 200,000 or so clones, with around 81% found just once. The sequencing input was PBMCs or T cells enriched from blood (not recorded which). The chain uses TRBV12-3 or TRBV12-4 and TRBJ1-1; TRBD1 agrees at 7 bases. The sequence derives from a woman in her 40s with acute COVID-19. The CDR3 region has the DNA TGTGCCAGCAGCCATGGGACAGTTGAAGCTTTCTTT. Translating gives CASSHGTVEAFF.